The next 7 T cell receptor beta chains were all read from a single sample in a study of T-cell memory formation after mild COVID-19. TCRdb reprocessed the 5' RACE reads via MiXCR and lists one record per CDR3 protein. Of 60,000 to 65,000 distinct CDR3 sequences detected, 9.3% appear once; the ten largest clones hold around 1.2%. Sequencing input: PBMCs or a T cell subset sorted from them (not recorded which). These receptors were collected from a man aged 18 to 29 who had mild COVID-19 (a few samples of this study predate the infection). Cell type and time point are not known.

This chain links TRBV7-2 with TRBJ1-5; weak D call: TRBD1 (6 bases). CDR3 length equals 15 residues. V lost 5 bases and J lost 8, with 19 bases in between. Per the germline V gene, CDR1 is SGHTA and CDR2 is FQGNSA. The CDR3 spells CASSRGEGPGEPQHF. The CDR3 nucleotides are TGTGCCAGCAGCCGGGGGGAGGGGCCAGGGGAGCCCCAGCATTTT.

This clonotype was detected many times. The gene calls are TRBV7-2 and TRBJ2-3; weak D call: TRBD2 (7 bases). This CDR3 is built from 14 residues. Germline values: CDR1 SGHTA, CDR2 FQGNSA. V lost 4 bases, J lost 8 bases, and 16 bases lay in between. The CDR3 spells CASSSAGGLATQYF. The CDR3 bases are TGTGCCAGCAGCTCCGCCGGGGGGCTTGCTACGCAGTATTTT.

The genes are TRBV12-3 or TRBV12-4 and TRBJ2-5, with TRBD2 matching over 10 bases. CDR3 size: 15 residues. V was clipped by 5 bases and J by 7 bases; unmatched bases: 10. CDR3 in DNA: TGTGCCAGCAGTCTTGGACGAGCGGGGGGGAGGACCCAGTACTTC. It translates to CASSLGRAGGRTQYF.

This clonotype was detected a few times. The chain carries TRBV5-1 and TRBJ1-4; the match to TRBD1 covers 7 bases. The V gene's germline CDR1 is SGHRS and CDR2 YFSETQ. J gave up 3 bases and V 3 bases, and 2 bases lay outside the gene matches. CDR3 length equals 14 residues. The chain's CDR3 is CASSSGQPNEKLFF. Written as DNA, the CDR3 is TGCGCCAGCAGCTCGGGACAGCCTAATGAAAAACTGTTTTTT.

This CDR3 is CASSVGQGTKIDTEAFF. In DNA, the CDR3 is TGTGCCAGTAGTGTAGGACAGGGGACAAAGATTGACACTGAAGCTTTCTTT. The genes are TRBV19 and TRBJ1-1; 9 bases agree with TRBD1. This CDR3 spans 17 amino acids. V lost 5 bases to trimming and J lost 3 bases; unmatched junction nucleotides: 13. Germline V gene data show CDR1 as LNHDA and CDR2 as SQIVND (reference sequence).

This clonotype came up many times. The chain recombines TRBV12-3 or TRBV12-4 with TRBJ1-5; 7 bases agree with TRBD1. V shed 2 bases and J 4 bases; nucleotides not matched to a gene: 2. This CDR3 is built from 14 residues. In DNA, the CDR3 is TGTGCCAGCAGTTTAAGGGGGCAGAATCAGCCCCAGCATTTT. Its translation is CASSLRGQNQPQHF.

This clonotype was observed a handful of times. This chain uses TRBV5-1 with TRBJ2-1, with 8 nucleotides matching TRBD1. The CDR3 has 15 amino acids. Germline V gives CDR1 SGHRS, CDR2 YFSETQ. Germline trimming cut 0 bases from V and 4 bases from J; bases unmatched to any gene: 3. The CDR3 DNA sequence: TGCGCCAGCAGCTTGGAAGGACAGGGTTACAATGAGCAGTTCTTC. Its translation: CASSLEGQGYNEQFF.